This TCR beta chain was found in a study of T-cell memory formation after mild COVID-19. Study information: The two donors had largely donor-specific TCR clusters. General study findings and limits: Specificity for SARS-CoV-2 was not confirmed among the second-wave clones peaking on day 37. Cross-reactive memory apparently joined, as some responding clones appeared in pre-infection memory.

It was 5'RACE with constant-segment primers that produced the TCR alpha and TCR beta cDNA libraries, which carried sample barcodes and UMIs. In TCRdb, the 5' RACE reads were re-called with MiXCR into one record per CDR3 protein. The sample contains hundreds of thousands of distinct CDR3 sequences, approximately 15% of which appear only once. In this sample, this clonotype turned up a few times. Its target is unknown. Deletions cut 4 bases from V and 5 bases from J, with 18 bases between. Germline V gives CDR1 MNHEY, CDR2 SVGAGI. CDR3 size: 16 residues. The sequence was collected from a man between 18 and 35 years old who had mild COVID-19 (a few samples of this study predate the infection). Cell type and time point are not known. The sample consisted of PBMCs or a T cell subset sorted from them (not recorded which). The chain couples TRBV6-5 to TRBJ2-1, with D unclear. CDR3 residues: CASSFRGRRRNNEQFF. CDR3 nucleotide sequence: TGTGCCAGCAGTTTCCGCGGCAGAAGACGAAACAATGAGCAGTTCTTC.